This T cell receptor beta chain was sequenced in a study of T cells in localized non-small cell lung cancer. Broader study findings: Heterogeneity cannot be ruled out, as sequencing used one tumor region only.

V shed 4 bases and J shed 8 bases, with 8 bases lying between them. Germline values: CDR1 SNHLY, CDR2 FYNNEI. This CDR3 is built from 11 residues. Note on this clone: What it binds is not known.

The method was immunoSEQ multiplex PCR; TCRdb's version includes in-frame clones alone and lacks a portion of them. The table lists roughly 58,000 clones, more than 80% of them singletons, with around 4.3% in the top ten. This clonotype originated in a man between 40 and 70 years old with stage II lung adenocarcinoma. Sequencing was performed on PBMCs, taken before any cancer treatment. The rearrangement uses TRBV2 and TRBJ1-2; D uncertain. This chain's CDR3 is CASSVGGGYTF. CDR3 sequence (DNA): TGTGCCAGCAGTGTAGGTGGCGGCTACACCTTC.